The following is a T cell receptor (beta chain) sequence with its context. Its antigen remains unknown. This sample is part of a study of cytomegalovirus exposure and HLA in healthy donors. General observations from the study: In vitro work confirmed that a few CMV-associated chains recognize CMV antigens. A later analysis found first-cohort TCR clusters tended to co-occur in the 120 validation repertoires.

The assay was immunoSEQ multiplex PCR, and TCRdb's table has in-frame clones only and misses some. Among 150,000 to 200,000 clones listed, roughly 91% were seen once. The TCR originated in a man younger than 30 in good health and CMV-seropositive. Sequenced material: PBMCs.

CDR3 nucleotides: TGCGCCAGCAGCCCAACAGGCCTAGCGGGGGTAGAGACCCAGTACTTC. It translates to CASSPTGLAGVETQYF. The chain is built from TRBV4-1 and TRBJ2-5, with 10 bases fitting TRBD2. From germline, CDR1 is MGHRA and CDR2 YSYEKL. This CDR3 comprises 16 residues. Trimming at V came to 4 bases and at J to 4 bases, leaving 9 bases not matched to a gene.